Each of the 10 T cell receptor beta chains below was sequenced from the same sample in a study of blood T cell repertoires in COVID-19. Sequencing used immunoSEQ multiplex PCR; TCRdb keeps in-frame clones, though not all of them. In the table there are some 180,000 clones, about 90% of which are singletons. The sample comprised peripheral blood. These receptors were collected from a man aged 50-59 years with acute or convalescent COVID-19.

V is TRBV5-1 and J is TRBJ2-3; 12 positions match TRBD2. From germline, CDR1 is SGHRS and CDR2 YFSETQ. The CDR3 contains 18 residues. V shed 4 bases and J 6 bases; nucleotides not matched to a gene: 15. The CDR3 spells CASSPMAGLAGTGDTQYF. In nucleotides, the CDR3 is TGCGCCAGCAGCCCAATGGCCGGACTAGCGGGGACAGGGGATACGCAGTATTTT.

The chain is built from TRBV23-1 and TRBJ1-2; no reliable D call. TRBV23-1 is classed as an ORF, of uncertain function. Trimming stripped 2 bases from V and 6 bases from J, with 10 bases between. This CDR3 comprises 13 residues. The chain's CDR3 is CASSQPAGNGYTF. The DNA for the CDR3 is TGCGCCAGCAGTCAACCGGCCGGGAATGGCTACACCTTC.

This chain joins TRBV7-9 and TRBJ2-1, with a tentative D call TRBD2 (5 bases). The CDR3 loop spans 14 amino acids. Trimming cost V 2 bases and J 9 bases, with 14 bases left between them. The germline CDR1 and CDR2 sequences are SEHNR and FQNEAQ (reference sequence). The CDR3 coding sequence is TGTGCCAGCAGCTTAAAGCTACTAGTGCCTGAGCAGTTCTTC. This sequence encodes CASSLKLLVPEQFF.

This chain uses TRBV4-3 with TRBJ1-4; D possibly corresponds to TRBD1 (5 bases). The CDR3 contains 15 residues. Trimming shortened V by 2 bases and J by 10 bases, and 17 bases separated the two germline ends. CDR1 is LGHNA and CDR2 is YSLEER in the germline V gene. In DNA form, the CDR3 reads TGCGCCAGCAGCCAATTTGGTGAACTCGGGGGAAAACTGTTTTTT. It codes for CASSQFGELGGKLFF.

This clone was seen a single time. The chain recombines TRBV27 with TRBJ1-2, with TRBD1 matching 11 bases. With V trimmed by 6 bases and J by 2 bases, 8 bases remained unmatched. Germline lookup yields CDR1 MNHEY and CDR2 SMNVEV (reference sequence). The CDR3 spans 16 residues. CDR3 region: CASRTWTGGLNYGYTF. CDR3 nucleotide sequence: TGTGCCAGCAGAACCTGGACAGGGGGCTTGAACTATGGCTACACCTTC.

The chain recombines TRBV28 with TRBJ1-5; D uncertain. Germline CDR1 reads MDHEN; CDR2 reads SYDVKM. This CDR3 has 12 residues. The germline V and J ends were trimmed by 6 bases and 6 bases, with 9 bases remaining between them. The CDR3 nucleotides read TGTGCCAGCAGGCGAATTGGTCAGCCCCAGCATTTT. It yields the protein CASRRIGQPQHF.

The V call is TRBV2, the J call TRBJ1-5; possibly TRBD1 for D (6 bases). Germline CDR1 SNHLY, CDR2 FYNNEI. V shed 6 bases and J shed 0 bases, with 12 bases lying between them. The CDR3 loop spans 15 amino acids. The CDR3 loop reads CASRRTDNSNQPQHF. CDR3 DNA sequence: TGTGCCAGCAGACGGACAGATAATAGCAATCAGCCCCAGCATTTT.

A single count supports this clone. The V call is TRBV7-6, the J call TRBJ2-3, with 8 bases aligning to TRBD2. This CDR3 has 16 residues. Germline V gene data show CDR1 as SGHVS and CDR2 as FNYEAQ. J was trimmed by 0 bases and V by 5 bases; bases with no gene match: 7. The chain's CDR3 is CASSLLQRGSTDTQYF. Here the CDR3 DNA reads TGTGCCAGCAGCCTCCTGCAGCGGGGGAGCACAGATACGCAGTATTTT.

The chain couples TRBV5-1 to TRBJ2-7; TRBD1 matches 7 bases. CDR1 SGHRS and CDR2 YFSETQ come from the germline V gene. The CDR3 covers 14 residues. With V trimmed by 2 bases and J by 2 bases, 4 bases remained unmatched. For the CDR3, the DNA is TGCGCCAGCAGCTTCTCGGGACAGCCCTACGAGCAGTACTTC. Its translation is CASSFSGQPYEQYF. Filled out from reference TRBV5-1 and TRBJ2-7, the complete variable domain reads KAGVTQTPRYLIKTRGQQVTLSCSPISGHRSVSWYQQTPGQGLQFLFEYFSETQRNKGNFPGRFSGRQFSNSRSEMNVSTLELGDSALYLCASSFSGQPYEQYFGPGTRLTVT.

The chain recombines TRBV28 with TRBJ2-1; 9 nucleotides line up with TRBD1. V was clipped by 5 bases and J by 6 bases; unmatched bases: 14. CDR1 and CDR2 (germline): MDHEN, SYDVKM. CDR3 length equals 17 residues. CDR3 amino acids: CASSPHLRTGVVNEQFF. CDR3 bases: TGTGCCAGCAGTCCCCACCTCCGGACAGGGGTCGTCAATGAGCAGTTCTTC.